The 14 T cell receptor beta chains below all came from one sample that was sequenced in a study of cytomegalovirus exposure and HLA in healthy donors. The PCR ran on 60 Vbeta and 13 Jbeta primers. Using immunoSEQ multiplex PCR, the repertoire was profiled, and TCRdb retains in-frame clones only, with some absent. The table includes 120,000 or so clones, 70% to 80% detected once. What was sequenced was PBMCs. The receptor source for this set is a woman aged 50 to 60 in good health and CMV-seropositive.

This rearrangement joins TRBV6-1 to TRBJ1-1; D is perhaps TRBD1 (5 bases). Trimming took off 5 bases at V and 4 bases at J, with 17 bases between the two ends. The CDR3 has 15 amino acids. From germline, CDR1 is MNHNS and CDR2 SASEGT. CDR3 protein: CASSLRGNDGTEAFF. The CDR3, as DNA: TGTGCCAGCAGTCTACGGGGGAACGATGGCACTGAAGCTTTCTTT.

J is TRBJ1-2 and V is TRBV5-4; D gene unclear. CDR1 is SGHNT, CDR2 YYREEE, per germline (reference sequence). The CDR3 is 14 residues long. V lost 4 bases to trimming and J lost 6 bases, with 16 bases between them. The CDR3 sequence is CASSRGPIRDGYTF. The CDR3 region has the DNA TGTGCCAGCAGCCGCGGCCCTATCCGAGATGGCTACACCTTC.

This clone was seen a few times. The chain is built from TRBV6-1 and TRBJ2-7; 7 bases map to TRBD2. The CDR3 is 16 amino acids. Germline CDR1 is MNHNS and CDR2 is SASEGT. Germline trimming cut 0 bases from V and 7 bases from J; bases unmatched to any gene: 12. For the CDR3, the DNA is TGTGCCAGCAGTGAAGCTTTACGGGGGAGGGCCGGGGAGCAGTACTTC. Amino acid sequence: CASSEALRGRAGEQYF.

The genes are TRBV2 and TRBJ1-2; D possibly corresponds to TRBD1 (5 bases). The germline CDR1 and CDR2 sequences are SNHLY and FYNNEI. The germline V and J ends were trimmed by 7 bases and 7 bases, with 16 bases remaining between them. The CDR3 is made up of 13 amino acids. CDR3 sequence (DNA): TGTGCCAGCACCGAGACTCAGGGTCGTGGCTACACCTTC. This encodes CASTETQGRGYTF.

The chain carries TRBV29-1 and TRBJ2-2, with 7 bases matching TRBD1. The CDR3 consists of 14 residues. Germline V gene lookup returns CDR1 SQVTM and CDR2 ANQGSEA. J gave up 2 bases and V 7 bases, and 7 bases lay outside the gene matches. For the CDR3, the DNA is TGCAGCGCCGCGACAGGGATAAACACCGGGGAGCTGTTTTTT. Translating gives CSAATGINTGELFF.

This chain joins TRBV7-8 and TRBJ2-7; maybe TRBD1 (5 bases). V shed 5 bases and J shed 9 bases, with 20 bases lying between them. CDR3 length: 14 amino acids. Germline loops: CDR1 SGHVS, CDR2 FQNEAQ. This CDR3 reads CASSPRGSSSGQYF. The CDR3 DNA reads TGTGCCAGCAGCCCAAGGGGCAGTAGCTCCGGGCAGTACTTC.

This clone was detected a few times. The genes are TRBV4-3 and TRBJ1-5; D unresolved. The CDR3 has 15 amino acids. V gave up 0 bases and J gave up 7 bases, with 13 bases separating them. CDR1 is LGHNA, CDR2 YSLEER, per germline. In DNA, the CDR3 is TGCGCCAGCAGCCAAGATCCGGGTTTGAACCAGCCCCAGCATTTT. Protein sequence: CASSQDPGLNQPQHF.

The chain couples TRBV5-1 to TRBJ2-6; D gene uncertain. The V and J ends lost 0 bases and 0 bases respectively, with 4 bases between them. In germline, CDR1 is SGHRS, CDR2 YFSETQ. The CDR3 has 15 residues. The CDR3 DNA reads TGCGCCAGCAGCTTGGAGAGCTCTGGGGCCAACGTCCTGACTTTC. Its translation is CASSLESSGANVLTF.

The rearrangement links TRBV5-6 to TRBJ2-2; 7 bases are a match to TRBD2. Germline trimming cut 2 bases from V and 4 bases from J; bases unmatched to any gene: 8. Germline lookup yields CDR1 SGHDT and CDR2 YYEEEE. This CDR3 spans 16 amino acids. Here the CDR3 reads CASSLWLAALTGELFF. The CDR3 DNA reads TGTGCCAGCAGCTTATGGCTAGCGGCACTCACCGGGGAGCTGTTTTTT. Full variable domain (outside the CDR3, taken from reference TRBV5-6 and TRBJ2-2): DAGVTQSPTHLIKTRGQQVTLRCSPKSGHDTVSWYQQALGQGPQFIFQYYEEEERQRGNFPDRFSGHQFPNYSSELNVNALLLGDSALYLCASSLWLAALTGELFFGEGSRLTVL.

This clone was picked up many times. The CDR3 is CASSQVPAGVPSTDTQYF. The DNA for the CDR3 is TGCGCCAGCAGCCAAGTTCCAGCGGGGGTTCCTAGCACAGATACGCAGTATTTT. The chain links TRBV4-1 to TRBJ2-3, with 8 nucleotides matching TRBD2. This CDR3 is built from 18 residues. CDR1 MGHRA and CDR2 YSYEKL come from the germline V gene. V lost 1 base to trimming and J lost 0 bases; unmatched junction nucleotides: 9.

The chain joins TRBV6-6 to TRBJ2-3, with D unclear. Germline V gene data show CDR1 as MNHNY and CDR2 as SVGAGI (reference sequence). CDR3 size: 14 residues. The V end lost 6 bases, the J end lost 1 base, and 11 bases lay between the germline ends. The CDR3 loop is CASRMHPGTDTQYF. The DNA for the CDR3 is TGTGCCAGCAGGATGCACCCGGGCACAGATACGCAGTATTTT.

This clone has only a few counts. The chain employs TRBV5-1 and TRBJ1-1, with TRBD1 matching over 12 bases. J lost 5 bases, V lost 6 bases, and 8 bases had no gene match. Per germline, CDR1 SGHRS and CDR2 YFSETQ. The CDR3 totals 15 residues. The CDR3, as DNA: TGCGCCAGCACCGGGACAGGGGGCCAGTTGACTGAAGCTTTCTTT. This codes for CASTGTGGQLTEAFF.

CDR3 sequence (DNA): TGTGCCAGCAGGGGACGGACAGGCATCAATGAAAAACTGTTTTTT. Encoded protein: CASRGRTGINEKLFF. The chain joins TRBV2 to TRBJ1-4; 7 bases match TRBD1. The CDR3 length is 15 residues. Trimming at V came to 6 bases and at J to 5 bases, leaving 9 bases not matched to a gene. CDR1 is SNHLY, CDR2 FYNNEI, per germline.

The V call is TRBV5-1, the J call TRBJ1-2; perhaps TRBD1 as D (5 bases). V lost 5 bases, J lost 2 bases, and 10 bases lay in between. CDR1 and CDR2 from the germline V gene are SGHRS and YFSETQ. The CDR3 totals 13 residues. CDR3 sequence: CASRREGNYGYTF. For the CDR3, the DNA is TGCGCCAGCAGGAGGGAGGGGAACTATGGCTACACCTTC. Complete variable domain (other parts from reference TRBV5-1 and TRBJ1-2): KAGVTQTPRYLIKTRGQQVTLSCSPISGHRSVSWYQQTPGQGLQFLFEYFSETQRNKGNFPGRFSGRQFSNSRSEMNVSTLELGDSALYLCASRREGNYGYTFGSGTRLTVV.